This T cell receptor (beta chain) originates from a study of radiation and T cells in renal cell carcinoma. Study-wide results and caveats: In blood, top tumor clones expanded by 2 weeks, shrinking by 4. Without pretreatment biopsies, baseline tumor clonotype presence was undetermined.

This CDR3 comprises 15 residues. Trimming cost V 6 bases and J 0 bases, with 14 bases left between them. In germline, CDR1 is MNHNY, CDR2 SVGAGI (reference sequence). This table comes from immunoSEQ multiplex PCR, and its TCRdb copy is limited to in-frame clones, with some not included. Among about 130,000 clones listed, 88% were seen once. As to time point: blood 2 weeks post-SBRT. Treatment described: 15 Gy SBRT to primary tumor, nephrectomy 4 weeks later. After SBRT, blood was collected at 2 and 4 weeks, plus baseline. With regard to this clone: No antigen is known for it.

Sample: blood, taken from a patient whose treatment included radiotherapy and nephrectomy. The receptor comes from a woman aged 65 to 85 with renal cell carcinoma. The gene calls are TRBV6-6 and TRBJ1-2; possible D gene TRBD1, 6 bases. The CDR3 spells CASSRGQSANYGYTF. CDR3 coding DNA: TGTGCCAGCAGCCGGGGGCAGTCGGCTAACTATGGCTACACCTTC.